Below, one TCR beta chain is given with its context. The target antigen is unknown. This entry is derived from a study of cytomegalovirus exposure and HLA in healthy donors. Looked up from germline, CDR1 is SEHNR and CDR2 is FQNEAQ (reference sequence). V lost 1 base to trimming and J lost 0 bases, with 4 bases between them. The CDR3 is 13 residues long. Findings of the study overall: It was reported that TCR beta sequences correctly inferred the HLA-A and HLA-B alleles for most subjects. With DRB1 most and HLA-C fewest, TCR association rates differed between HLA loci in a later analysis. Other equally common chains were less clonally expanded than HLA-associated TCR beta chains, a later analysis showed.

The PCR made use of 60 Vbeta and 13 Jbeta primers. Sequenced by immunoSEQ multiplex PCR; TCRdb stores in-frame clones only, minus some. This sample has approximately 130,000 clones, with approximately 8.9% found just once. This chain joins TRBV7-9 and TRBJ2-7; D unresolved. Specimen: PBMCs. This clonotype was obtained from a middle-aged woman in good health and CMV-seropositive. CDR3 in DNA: TGTGCCAGCAGCTTAGACAGCTCCTACGAGCAGTACTTC. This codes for CASSLDSSYEQYF.